This is a list of T cell receptor beta chains from one sample in a study of blood T cell repertoires in COVID-19. Profiling relied on immunoSEQ multiplex PCR, and the TCRdb table lists in-frame clones only, not all of them. This sample carries fewer than 250,000 clones, about 83% of them seen once, and the ten largest clones take less than 6.5%. The sequenced material came from peripheral blood. These receptors came from a human donor in a cohort sampled during active COVID-19. CDR3s include the opening cysteine and the closing phenylalanine or tryptophan.

v_call	j_call	cdr3_aa
TRBV10-2	TRBJ1-6	CASSDQGNNSPLHF
TRBV7-8	TRBJ1-2	CASSLTGGTSSGYTF
TRBV5-1	TRBJ2-7	CASSYGSTGEQYF
TRBV28	TRBJ2-7	CASSLYRTGSYEQYF
TRBV2	TRBJ1-1	CASSVGQGITEAFF
TRBV5-1	TRBJ2-3	CASSLGTPLTDTQYF
TRBV19	TRBJ1-2	CASSILGQGSPSGYTF
TRBV15	TRBJ2-6	CATSRDPAGGYGANVLTF
TRBV29-1	TRBJ2-1	CSVERGQSYNEQFF
TRBV6-6	TRBJ2-5	CASSRLIRETQYF
TRBV7-2	TRBJ2-5	CASSLGGDLETQYF